The 26 T cell receptor beta chains reported below all come from one sample, sequenced in a study of T cells in Graves' hyperthyroidism and ophthalmopathy. Amplification targeted TCR beta CDR3 regions from RNA transcripts. In the first-round RT-PCR of the TCR CDR3, the HTBI primer set was used. TCRdb called the multiplex PCR reads again in MiXCR, with one record for every CDR3 protein. The table records hundreds of thousands of distinct CDR3 sequences, 12% to 15% of them present only once. Sequencing was performed on blood. The receptors shown here come from a woman younger than 30 with Graves' hyperthyroidism.

At least ten counts were recorded for this clonotype. The chain carries TRBV7-2 and TRBJ1-2; a weak D match, TRBD1 (5 bases). Deletions cut 3 bases from V and 8 bases from J, with 16 bases between. Germline loops: CDR1 SGHTA, CDR2 FQGNSA. The CDR3 has 14 residues. The CDR3 region has the DNA TGTGCCAGCAGCTTCCAGGTGTATGGGGGAGGCTACACCTTC. As protein: CASSFQVYGGGYTF.

This clonotype was seen many times. V gene TRBV7-8 combines with J gene TRBJ2-7; no reliable D call. The CDR3 has 10 amino acids. Germline V gene lookup returns CDR1 SGHVS and CDR2 FQNEAQ. The V end lost 2 bases, the J end lost 6 bases, and 2 bases lay between the germline ends. CDR3 DNA: TGTGCCAGCAGCTTACGCGAGCAGTACTTC. It is translated as CASSLREQYF. Full variable domain (remainder filled in from reference TRBV7-8 and TRBJ2-7): GAGVSQSPRYKVAKRGQDVALRCDPISGHVSLFWYQQALGQGPEFLTYFQNEAQLDKSGLPSDRFFAERPEGSVSTLKIQRTQQEDSAVYLCASSLREQYFGPGTRLTVT.

This clonotype was found many times. V is TRBV6-2 or TRBV6-3 and J is TRBJ2-1; D is undetermined. Germline CDR1 is MNHEY and CDR2 is SVGEGT. The CDR3 runs 11 residues. The V end was cut by 5 bases, the J end by 13 bases, with 12 bases between. CDR3 in amino acids: CASSPPGIQFF. CDR3 DNA: TGTGCCAGCAGTCCTCCTGGGATCCAGTTCTTC.

This clonotype was detected ten times or more. V is TRBV6-6 and J is TRBJ2-3, with D unresolved. V shed 3 bases and J shed 0 bases, with 13 bases lying between them. Germline CDR1 is MNHNY and CDR2 is SVGAGI (reference sequence). There are 16 residues in the CDR3. CDR3 DNA sequence: TGTGCCAGCAGTTATGGAATTACTACTAGCACAGATACGCAGTATTTT. It specifies CASSYGITTSTDTQYF.

This clonotype was detected many times. The V call is TRBV15, the J call TRBJ2-7; TRBD2 might be the D (5 bases). CDR1 and CDR2 from the germline V gene are LNHNV and YYDKDF (reference sequence). Trimming took off 4 bases at V and 6 bases at J, with 22 bases between the two ends. The CDR3 sequence is 16 residues long. This CDR3 reads CATSTRGGRGSIEQYF. The CDR3 bases are TGTGCCACCAGCACTCGAGGAGGCCGAGGGTCTATCGAGCAGTACTTC.

Here the CDR3 DNA reads TGTGCCACCAGTCTCAGTACAGTCAATCAGCCCCAGCATTTT. Translating gives CATSLSTVNQPQHF. The V and J genes are TRBV24-1 and TRBJ1-5; D gene uncertain. The CDR3 contains 14 residues. V lost 6 bases and J lost 3, with 11 bases in between. The V gene's germline CDR1 is KGHDR and CDR2 SFDVKD.

In its sample, this clonotype was seen a few times. CDR3 loop: CASSVGWRTETQYF. Here the CDR3 DNA reads TGTGCCAGCAGCGTAGGTTGGAGGACGGAGACCCAGTACTTC. The V and J genes are TRBV9 and TRBJ2-5, with D possibly TRBD2 on 5 matching bases. V lost 0 bases, J lost 5 bases, and 11 bases lay in between. The CDR3 runs to 14 residues. CDR1 SGDLS and CDR2 YYNGEE come from the germline V gene.

This clonotype has a handful of counts. CDR3 residues: CASASTSGSGLQQFF. CDR3 bases: TGTGCCAGCGCTTCTACTAGCGGGAGTGGGCTGCAGCAGTTCTTC. This rearrangement joins TRBV7-6 to TRBJ2-1; 11 bases align to TRBD2. The CDR3 totals 15 residues. The germline CDR1 and CDR2 sequences are SGHVS and FNYEAQ. V lost 8 bases to trimming and J lost 11 bases; unmatched junction nucleotides: 14.

This clonotype was observed many times. The chain uses TRBV3-1 and TRBJ1-2, with D perhaps TRBD1 (5 bases). Germline V gene data show CDR1 as LGHDT and CDR2 as YNNKEL (reference sequence). This CDR3 has 14 amino acids. V lost 1 base and J 2 bases, leaving 8 bases between the germline ends. The CDR3 protein is CASSQGSGNYGYTF. The CDR3 bases are TGTGCCAGCAGCCAAGGTTCAGGGAACTATGGCTACACCTTC.

This clonotype was picked up many times. This chain uses TRBV7-2 with TRBJ2-7; 11 bases align to TRBD2. J gave up 3 bases and V 1 base, and 2 bases lay outside the gene matches. The CDR3 runs 15 residues. Germline CDR1 SGHTA, CDR2 FQGNSA. CDR3 nucleotide sequence: TGTGCCAGCAGCTTAGACGGGACTAGCGGCTACGAGCAGTACTTC. Translation gives CASSLDGTSGYEQYF.

In this sample, this clonotype turned up many times. The V gene is TRBV5-6, the J gene TRBJ2-7, with 10 positions matching TRBD1. The length of the CDR3 is 14 residues. V shed 5 bases, J shed 4 bases, and the junction held 6 bases outside the gene matches. The germline V gene has CDR1 SGHDT and CDR2 YYEEEE. In nucleotides, the CDR3 is TGTGCCAGCAGACCCGACAGGGGGCAGTACGAGCAGTACTTC. This codes for CASRPDRGQYEQYF.

The sample holds many counts of this clonotype. V is TRBV11-2 and J is TRBJ2-7; TRBD2 agrees at 8 bases. CDR1 is SGHAT, CDR2 FQNNGV, per germline. The V segment lost 5 bases and the J segment 5 bases; nucleotides outside the gene matches: 17. The CDR3 is 17 residues long. The CDR3, as DNA: TGTGCCAGCAGCCTAGGGGTACTAGCGGAAACTGGCGACGAGCAGTACTTC. Its translation is CASSLGVLAETGDEQYF.

This clonotype showed up just a few times. V gene TRBV7-9 combines with J gene TRBJ2-7; D not certain. Per germline, CDR1 SEHNR and CDR2 FQNEAQ (reference sequence). The V end was cut by 1 base, the J end by 5 bases, with 9 bases between. The CDR3 runs 13 residues. The CDR3: CASSLVSWHEQYF. CDR3 bases: TGTGCCAGCAGCTTAGTAAGCTGGCACGAGCAGTACTTC.

This clonotype has a handful of counts. The V call is TRBV7-9, the J call TRBJ2-1; TRBD1 agrees at 10 bases. Germline-derived CDR1 and CDR2 are SEHNR and FQNEAQ (reference sequence). The CDR3 is made up of 15 amino acids. With V trimmed by 1 base and J by 4 bases, 1 base remained unmatched. CDR3 region: CASSLGGQGYNEQFF. The DNA for the CDR3 is TGTGCCAGCAGCTTAGGGGGACAGGGGTACAATGAGCAGTTCTTC.

The chain couples TRBV4-1 to TRBJ1-6, with 8 nucleotides matching TRBD1. V was clipped by 1 base and J by 10 bases; unmatched bases: 12. The V gene's germline CDR1 is MGHRA and CDR2 YSYEKL. CDR3 length: 17 amino acids. The CDR3 DNA reads as TGCGCCAGCAGCCAAGGGGACCTGTGGCAGGGGGCCTCACCCCTCCACTTT. Translation: CASSQGDLWQGASPLHF.

The chain couples TRBV6-2 or TRBV6-3 to TRBJ1-5; D gene ambiguous. Germline V CDR1 and CDR2: MNHEY, SVGEGT. V was cut by 4 bases and J by 6 bases, with 10 bases left in between. The CDR3 consists of 13 residues. In DNA, the CDR3 is TGTGCCAGCAGTTTCGGGCCGGGTCAGCCCCAGCATTTT. Translation gives CASSFGPGQPQHF.

Ten or more counts support this clonotype. This chain links TRBV19 with TRBJ1-5; TRBD1 might be the D (5 bases). This CDR3 is built from 19 residues. Deletions cut 0 bases from V and 1 base from J, with 19 bases between. Germline V gene data show CDR1 as LNHDA and CDR2 as SQIVND (reference sequence). CDR3 bases: TGTGCCAGTAGTATAGATCACGACAGCACTATAATCAGCAATCAGCCCCAGCATTTT. Amino acids: CASSIDHDSTIISNQPQHF.

This clonotype has ten or more counts. This rearrangement joins TRBV11-2 to TRBJ2-3; D is undetermined. CDR3 length: 12 amino acids. Trimming left V 5 bases short and J 7 bases short, with 10 bases between. Germline V gene sequence: CDR1 SGHAT, CDR2 FQNNGV. In DNA form, the CDR3 reads TGTGCCAGCAGCCGACCCCCCCATACGCAGTATTTT. Amino acids: CASSRPPHTQYF.

At least ten counts were recorded for this clonotype. The genes are TRBV6-5 and TRBJ1-4; D might be TRBD1 (6 bases). Germline CDR1 reads MNHEY; CDR2 reads SVGAGI. The germline V and J ends were trimmed by 2 bases and 4 bases, with 17 bases remaining between them. The CDR3 covers 17 residues. CDR3: CASSYERTGFVNEKLFF. CDR3 nucleotide sequence: TGTGCCAGCAGTTACGAGCGCACAGGGTTTGTTAATGAAAAACTGTTTTTT.

The chain couples TRBV6-5 to TRBJ1-2; D ambiguous. The CDR3 is made up of 15 amino acids. The germline V gene encodes CDR1 MNHEY and CDR2 SVGAGI. V shed 3 bases and J shed 5 bases, with 16 bases lying between them. In DNA, the CDR3 is TGTGCCAGCAGTTATGGTATCCCCGGGGTTTATGGCTACACCTTC. Its translation is CASSYGIPGVYGYTF.

J is TRBJ2-1 and V is TRBV11-3; 8 nucleotides align to TRBD2. Losses at the gene ends were 5 bases for V and 8 bases for J; bases not matched to a gene: 17. The CDR3 runs 17 residues. The germline CDR1 and CDR2 sequences are SGHNT and YENEEA. In nucleotides, the CDR3 is TGTGCCAGCAGCGACAAAGAGCGACGGGGGGGGGTCGATGAGCAGTTCTTC. Protein product: CASSDKERRGGVDEQFF.

This clonotype was seen repeatedly, ten times or more. V and J are TRBV4-1 and TRBJ2-7; D tentatively fits TRBD1 or TRBD2 (5 bases each). V was cut by 2 bases and J by 2 bases, with 10 bases left in between. The germline CDR1 and CDR2 sequences are MGHRA and YSYEKL. This CDR3 contains 14 residues. CDR3 amino acids: CASSQHGDPYEQYF. The CDR3, as DNA: TGCGCCAGCAGCCAACACGGGGACCCCTACGAGCAGTACTTC.

This clonotype was detected ten times or more. V is TRBV11-2 and J is TRBJ2-7; 9 bases line up with TRBD2. Germline values: CDR1 SGHAT, CDR2 FQNNGV. The CDR3 is 16 residues long. V shed 7 bases and J 3 bases; nucleotides not matched to a gene: 13. The CDR3: CASTQGSGRTFYEQYF. The CDR3 region has the DNA TGTGCCAGCACCCAGGGGAGCGGGAGGACCTTCTACGAGCAGTACTTC.

Concerning this clonotype itself: Since a much larger clone is just one base distant, this may be a read error. CDR3 sequence: CAWSVIRVLTGELVF. As DNA, the CDR3 is TGTGCCTGGAGTGTCATTCGTGTGTTAACCGGGGAGCTGGTTTTT. The V call is TRBV30, the J call TRBJ2-2; perhaps TRBD2 as D (5 bases). The length of the CDR3 is 15 residues. Germline V lookup: CDR1 GTSNPN, CDR2 SVGIG (reference sequence).

As for this clonotype: Mismatch with germline at one junction end may stem from a read error. The rearrangement joins TRBV6-2 or TRBV6-3 to TRBJ1-2; D perhaps matches TRBD1 (5 bases). Per the germline V gene, CDR1 is MNHEY and CDR2 is SVGEGT. CDR3 size: 12 residues. The CDR3 DNA sequence: TGTGCCAGCAGTCCCGACAGTTTTCTAAACGCCTTC. As protein: CASSPDSFLNAF.

Many counts were recorded for this clonotype. The chain links TRBV2 to TRBJ2-1; a weak D match, TRBD2 (6 bases). The CDR3 consists of 12 residues. V shed 6 bases and J shed 6 bases, with 9 bases lying between them. Germline V gives CDR1 SNHLY, CDR2 FYNNEI. CDR3 residues: CASSLTSNEQFF. The CDR3 DNA is TGTGCCAGCAGCCTGACTAGCAATGAGCAGTTCTTC.